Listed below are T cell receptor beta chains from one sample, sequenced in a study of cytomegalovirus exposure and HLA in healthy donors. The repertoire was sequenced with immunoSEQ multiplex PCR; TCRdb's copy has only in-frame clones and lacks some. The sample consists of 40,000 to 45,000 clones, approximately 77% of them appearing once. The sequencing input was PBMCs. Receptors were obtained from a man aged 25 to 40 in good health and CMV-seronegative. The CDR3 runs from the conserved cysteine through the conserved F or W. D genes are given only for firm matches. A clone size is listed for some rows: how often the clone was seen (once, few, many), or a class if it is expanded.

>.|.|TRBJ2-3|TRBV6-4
CASSPGGLGTDTQYF
TGTGCCAGCAGCCCTGGAGGGTTAGGCACAGATACGCAGTATTTT
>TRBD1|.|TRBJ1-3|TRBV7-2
CASSPQGTGNTIYF
TGTGCCAGCAGCCCACAGGGGACTGGAAACACCATATATTTT
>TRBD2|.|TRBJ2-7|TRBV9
CASSVTSGPSYEQYF
TGTGCCAGCAGCGTAACTAGCGGGCCCTCCTACGAGCAGTACTTC
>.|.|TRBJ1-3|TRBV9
CASSVTPLGAGNTIYF
TGTGCCAGCAGCGTTACCCCTTTAGGGGCCGGAAACACCATATATTTT
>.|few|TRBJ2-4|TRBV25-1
CASSDGPGTMKNIQYF
TGTGCCAGCAGTGATGGTCCAGGGACAATGAAAAACATTCAGTACTTC
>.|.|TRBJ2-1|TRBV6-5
CASSYDQKSSYNEQFF
TGTGCCAGCAGTTACGATCAGAAAAGCTCCTACAATGAGCAGTTCTTC
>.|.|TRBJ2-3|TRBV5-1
CASSSLQGTDTQYF
TGCGCCAGCAGCTCCCTTCAGGGAACAGATACGCAGTATTTT
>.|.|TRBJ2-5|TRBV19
CASSSLQGETQYF
TGTGCCAGTAGTTCACTCCAGGGGGAGACCCAGTACTTC
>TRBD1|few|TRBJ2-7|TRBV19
CATTPGGSGWSYEQYF
TGTGCCACAACGCCAGGGGGCAGCGGGTGGTCCTACGAGCAGTACTTC
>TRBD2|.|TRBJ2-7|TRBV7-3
CASSLSGGSSYEQYF
TGTGCCAGCAGCCTCTCGGGAGGGAGCTCCTACGAGCAGTACTTC
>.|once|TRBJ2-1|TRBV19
CASSYGEQFF
TGTGCCAGTAGTTACGGTGAGCAGTTCTTC
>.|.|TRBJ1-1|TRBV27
CASSYYGGGTEAFF
TGTGCCAGCAGTTACTATGGAGGCGGCACTGAAGCTTTCTTT
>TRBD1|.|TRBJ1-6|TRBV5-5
CASTIQGNIGSPLHF
TGTGCCAGCACCATACAGGGGAATATCGGTTCACCCCTCCACTTT
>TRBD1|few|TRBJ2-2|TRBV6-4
CASSPGQGDTGELFF
TGTGCCAGCAGTCCTGGACAGGGGGACACCGGGGAGCTGTTTTTT
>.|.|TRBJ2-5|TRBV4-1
CASSQDSGFGTQYF
TGCGCCAGCAGCCAAGATTCAGGGTTCGGGACCCAGTACTTC
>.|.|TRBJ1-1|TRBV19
CASSTPPYQDSPIF
TGTGCCAGTAGTACGCCCCCATACCAGGACAGCCCGATATTT
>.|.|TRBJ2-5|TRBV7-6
CASSFGMMETQYF
TGTGCCAGCAGCTTCGGTATGATGGAGACCCAGTACTTC
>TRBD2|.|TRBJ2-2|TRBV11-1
CASSFSGSRTGELFF
TGTGCCAGCAGCTTTAGCGGGAGTAGAACCGGGGAGCTGTTTTTT
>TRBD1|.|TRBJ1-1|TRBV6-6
CASSPYGQGGTEAFF
TGTGCCAGCAGCCCCTATGGACAGGGTGGGACTGAAGCTTTCTTT
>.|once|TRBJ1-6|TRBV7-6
CASSLGGVPNSPLHF
TGTGCCAGCAGCTTAGGGGGGGTTCCGAATTCACCCCTCCACTTT
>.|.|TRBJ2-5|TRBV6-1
CASSGTNPMETQYF
TGTGCCAGCAGTGGGACAAATCCAATGGAGACCCAGTACTTC
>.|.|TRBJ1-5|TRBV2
CASSEGGHGNQPQHF
TGTGCCAGCAGTGAAGGGGGACACGGGAATCAGCCCCAGCATTTT
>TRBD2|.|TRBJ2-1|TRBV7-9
CASSSSLASGNYNEQFF
TGTGCCAGCAGCTCCTCCCTAGCTAGCGGGAATTACAATGAGCAGTTCTTC
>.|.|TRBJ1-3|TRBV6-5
CASSPDGNTIYF
TGTGCCAGCAGTCCAGATGGAAACACCATATATTTT
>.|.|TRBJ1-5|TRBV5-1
CASSLGDSSNQPQHF
TGCGCCAGCAGCTTGGGGGACTCTAGCAATCAGCCCCAGCATTTT
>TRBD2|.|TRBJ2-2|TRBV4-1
CASSPGLAVPGELFF
TGCGCCAGCAGCCCGGGACTAGCTGTTCCCGGGGAGCTGTTTTTT
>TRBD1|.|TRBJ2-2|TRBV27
CASSFIDRGGGELFF
TGTGCCAGCAGTTTCATTGACAGGGGTGGCGGGGAGCTGTTTTTT
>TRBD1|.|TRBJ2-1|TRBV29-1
CSVDQVNGQGNEQFF
TGCAGCGTTGATCAGGTTAATGGACAGGGTAATGAGCAGTTCTTC
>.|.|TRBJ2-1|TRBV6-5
CASSYSRPNYYNEQFF
TGTGCCAGCAGTTACTCGAGACCTAACTACTACAATGAGCAGTTCTTC
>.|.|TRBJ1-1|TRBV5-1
CASSIEPGLGNTEAFF
TGCGCCAGCAGCATCGAACCGGGTCTAGGAAACACTGAAGCTTTCTTT
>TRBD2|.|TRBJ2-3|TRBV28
CASGSLAGGTDTQYF
TGTGCCAGCGGATCACTTGCGGGGGGGACAGATACGCAGTATTTT
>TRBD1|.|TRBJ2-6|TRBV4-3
CASSQEVVGRGPWGANVLTF
TGCGCCAGCAGCCAAGAAGTAGTTGGCAGGGGGCCCTGGGGGGCCAACGTCCTGACTTTC
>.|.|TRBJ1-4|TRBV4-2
CASSQDLPEPSEKLFF
TGTGCCAGCAGCCAAGATCTCCCCGAACCTAGTGAAAAACTGTTTTTT
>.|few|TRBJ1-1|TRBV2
CASSSPPRVMNTEAFF
TGTGCCAGCAGTTCCCCCCCCCGCGTTATGAACACTGAAGCTTTCTTT
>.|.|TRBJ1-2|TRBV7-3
CASSSRECYGYTF
TGTGCCAGCAGCTCCAGGGAATGCTATGGCTACACCTTC
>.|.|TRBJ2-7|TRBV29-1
CSVGAGEYRSSYEQYF
TGCAGCGTGGGGGCTGGGGAGTACCGGAGCTCCTACGAGCAGTACTTC
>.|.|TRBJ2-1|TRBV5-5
CASSLVASGWQFF
TGTGCCAGCAGCTTGGTGGCCAGCGGGTGGCAGTTCTTC
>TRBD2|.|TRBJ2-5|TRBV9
CASSVFGASGTTGGETQYF
TGTGCCAGCAGCGTTTTCGGCGCTAGCGGGACCACGGGGGGGGAGACCCAGTACTTC
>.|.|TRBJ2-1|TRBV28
CASSFNNEQFF
TGTGCCAGCAGTTTCAACAATGAGCAGTTCTTC